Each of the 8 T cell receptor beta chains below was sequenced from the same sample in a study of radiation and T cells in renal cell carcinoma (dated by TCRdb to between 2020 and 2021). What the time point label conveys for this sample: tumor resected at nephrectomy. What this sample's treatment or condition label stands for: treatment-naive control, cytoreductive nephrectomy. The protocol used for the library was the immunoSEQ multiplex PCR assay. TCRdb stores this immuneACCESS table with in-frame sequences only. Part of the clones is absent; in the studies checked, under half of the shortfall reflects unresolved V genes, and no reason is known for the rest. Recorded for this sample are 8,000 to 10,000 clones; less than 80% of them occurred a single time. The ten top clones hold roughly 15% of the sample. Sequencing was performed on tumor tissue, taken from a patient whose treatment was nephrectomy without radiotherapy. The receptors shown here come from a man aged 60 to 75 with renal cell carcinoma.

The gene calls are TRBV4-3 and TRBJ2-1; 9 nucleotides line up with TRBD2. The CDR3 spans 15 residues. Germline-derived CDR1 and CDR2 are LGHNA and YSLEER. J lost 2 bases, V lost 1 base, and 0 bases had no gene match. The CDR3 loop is CASSQGLAAYNEQFF. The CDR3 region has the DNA TGCGCCAGCAGCCAAGGACTAGCGGCCTACAATGAGCAGTTCTTC.

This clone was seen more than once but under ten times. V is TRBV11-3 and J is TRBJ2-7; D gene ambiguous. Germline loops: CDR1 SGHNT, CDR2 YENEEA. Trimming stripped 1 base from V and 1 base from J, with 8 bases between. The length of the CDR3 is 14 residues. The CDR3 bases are TGTGCCAGCAGCTTAGTGGTTCAATCCTACGAGCAGTACTTC. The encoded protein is CASSLVVQSYEQYF.

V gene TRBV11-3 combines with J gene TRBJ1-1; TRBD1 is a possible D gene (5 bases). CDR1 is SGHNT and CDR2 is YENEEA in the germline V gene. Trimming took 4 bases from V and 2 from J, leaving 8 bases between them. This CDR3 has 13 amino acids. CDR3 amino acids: CASSYGDNTEAFF. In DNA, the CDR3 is TGTGCCAGCAGCTACGGGGACAACACTGAAGCTTTCTTT.

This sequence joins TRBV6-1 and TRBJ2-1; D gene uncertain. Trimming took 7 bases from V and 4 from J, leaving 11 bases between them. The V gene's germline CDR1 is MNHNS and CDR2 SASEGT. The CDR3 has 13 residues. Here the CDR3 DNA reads TGTGCCAGCACCCCTGCCAAGTACAATGAGCAGTTCTTC. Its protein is CASTPAKYNEQFF.

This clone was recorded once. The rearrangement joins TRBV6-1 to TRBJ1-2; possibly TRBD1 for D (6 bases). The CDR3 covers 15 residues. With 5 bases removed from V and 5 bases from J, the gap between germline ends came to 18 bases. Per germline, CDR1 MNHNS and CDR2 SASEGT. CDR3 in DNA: TGTGCCAGCAGTTCGGGACTCCCGAGGGGGTATGGCTACACCTTC. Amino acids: CASSSGLPRGYGYTF.

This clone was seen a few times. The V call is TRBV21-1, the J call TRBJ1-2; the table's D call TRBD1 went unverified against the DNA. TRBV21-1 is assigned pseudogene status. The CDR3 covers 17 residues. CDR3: CASSLCSLGPLRHGYTF. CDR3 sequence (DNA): TGTGCCAGCAGCTTATGCTCTCTGGGGCCCCTTCGGCATGGCTACACCTTC.

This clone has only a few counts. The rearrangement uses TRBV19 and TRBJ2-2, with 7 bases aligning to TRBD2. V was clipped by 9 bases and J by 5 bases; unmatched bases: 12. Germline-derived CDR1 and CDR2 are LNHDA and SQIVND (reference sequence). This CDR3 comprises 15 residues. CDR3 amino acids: CASPGGGRRTGELFF. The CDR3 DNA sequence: TGTGCCAGCCCGGGTGGCGGGAGAAGAACCGGGGAGCTGTTTTTT.

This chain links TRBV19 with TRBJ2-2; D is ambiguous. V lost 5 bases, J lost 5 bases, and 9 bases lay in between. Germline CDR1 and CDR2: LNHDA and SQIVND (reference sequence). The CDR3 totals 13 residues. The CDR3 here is CASSPARTGELFF. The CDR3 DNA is TGTGCCAGTAGTCCCGCAAGGACCGGGGAGCTGTTTTTT.